Each of the 13 T cell receptor beta chains below was sequenced from the same sample in a study of blood T cell repertoires in COVID-19. The data were produced by immunoSEQ multiplex PCR, yet TCRdb's version contains in-frame clones alone and is incomplete. The repertoire consists of 300,000 or so clones, with around 88% occurring once and the leading ten covering about 1.2%. Sequencing was performed on peripheral blood. The receptors originated from a woman aged 45-59 years with acute or convalescent COVID-19.

The chain combines TRBV18 with TRBJ1-6, with D perhaps TRBD1 (6 bases). CDR3 length: 14 residues. V was shortened by 5 bases and J by 8 bases, with 13 bases between the two germline ends. Germline V lookup: CDR1 KGHSH, CDR2 LQKENI. The CDR3 loop is CASSSGGRDSPLHF. CDR3 nucleotides: TGTGCCAGCTCATCGGGGGGCCGGGATTCACCCCTCCACTTT.

The chain recombines TRBV5-4 with TRBJ1-2; D is ambiguous. CDR1 and CDR2 from the germline V gene are SGHNT and YYREEE (reference sequence). V shed 4 bases and J shed 1 base, with 14 bases lying between them. This CDR3 is 15 amino acids long. The CDR3 spells CASSTRLDLNYGYTF. Written as DNA, the CDR3 is TGTGCCAGCAGCACACGACTGGATCTTAACTATGGCTACACCTTC.

The chain carries TRBV5-5 and TRBJ2-1; D gene ambiguous. Trimming left V 1 base short and J 4 bases short, with 6 bases between. In germline, CDR1 is SGHKS, CDR2 YYEKEE (reference sequence). The CDR3 runs 13 residues. The CDR3 loop is CASSLFSYNEQFF. The CDR3 DNA reads TGTGCCAGCAGCTTGTTCTCTTACAATGAGCAGTTCTTC.

The chain has TRBV29-1 and TRBJ2-2, with TRBD1 matching over 7 bases. V was pared by 7 bases and J by 7 bases, with 12 bases of the junction left unmatched. The CDR3 runs 14 residues. Germline V lookup: CDR1 SQVTM, CDR2 ANQGSEA. This CDR3 is CSARQGRLSGELFF. CDR3 DNA sequence: TGCAGCGCCCGACAGGGTCGGTTGAGCGGGGAGCTGTTTTTT.

The V and J genes are TRBV6-6 and TRBJ1-5; D not certain. V was trimmed by 8 bases and J by 0 bases, leaving 14 bases between them. The V gene's germline CDR1 is MNHNY and CDR2 SVGAGI (reference sequence). The CDR3 contains 15 residues. DNA of the CDR3: TGTGCCAGCCGCCTTACGGGATCTAGCAATCAGCCCCAGCATTTT. Translation gives CASRLTGSSNQPQHF.

CDR3 coding DNA: TGCGCCAGCAGCCCCGGAGGGGGCATGGAGACCCAGTACTTC. Translated: CASSPGGGMETQYF. J is TRBJ2-5 and V is TRBV5-1; D perhaps matches TRBD1 (7 bases). V shed 4 bases and J shed 5 bases, with 15 bases lying between them. Per germline, CDR1 SGHRS and CDR2 YFSETQ. The length of the CDR3 is 14 residues.

This clone has a single count. The genes are TRBV11-3 and TRBJ2-3; D may be TRBD2 (6 bases). Germline loops: CDR1 SGHNT, CDR2 YENEEA. This CDR3 region has 14 residues. Between the trimmed V and J ends, which lost 1 base and 3 bases, there was a span of 8 bases. The CDR3 DNA follows: TGTGCCAGCAGCTTAGCGGGAGCTACAGATACGCAGTATTTT. Translated: CASSLAGATDTQYF.

J is TRBJ2-7 and V is TRBV15; 8 bases are shared with TRBD2. The CDR3 has 13 residues. Trimming took 5 bases from V and 6 from J; bases not matched to a gene: 6. Germline loops: CDR1 LNHNV, CDR2 YYDKDF (reference sequence). CDR3 protein: CATSRSGTSEQYV. The CDR3 coding sequence is TGTGCCACCAGCCGATCCGGGACTAGCGAGCAGTACGTC.

The chain has TRBV14 and TRBJ2-1; 8 positions agree with TRBD2. The CDR3 extends over 16 amino acids. The junction had 7 bases not matched to a gene; V was cut back by 4 bases and J by 2 bases. In germline, CDR1 is SGHDN, CDR2 FVKESK. CDR3 nucleotide sequence: TGTGCCAGCAGCCCTCTCGGGGGGGCCGCCTACAATGAGCAGTTCTTC. Encoded protein: CASSPLGGAAYNEQFF.

The gene calls are TRBV9 and TRBJ2-2, with a tentative D call TRBD1 (6 bases). This CDR3 is built from 15 residues. Deletions cut 3 bases from V and 2 bases from J, with 11 bases between. Germline V gives CDR1 SGDLS, CDR2 YYNGEE. CDR3: CASSARQDNTGELFF. CDR3 sequence (DNA): TGTGCCAGCAGCGCCCGACAGGATAACACCGGGGAGCTGTTTTTT.

The chain links TRBV5-4 to TRBJ2-1; TRBD2 is a possible D gene (5 bases). Germline CDR1 SGHNT, CDR2 YYREEE (reference sequence). The CDR3 runs to 16 residues. V gave up 0 bases and J gave up 2 bases, with 12 bases separating them. The CDR3 loop reads CASSLEGLATYNEQFF. The CDR3 DNA reads TGTGCCAGCAGCTTGGAGGGTCTAGCAACCTACAATGAGCAGTTCTTC.

This chain links TRBV6-6 with TRBJ1-5, with 7 bases fitting TRBD1. The junction had 7 bases not matched to a gene; V was cut back by 2 bases and J by 6 bases. Germline V gives CDR1 MNHNY, CDR2 SVGAGI (reference sequence). The CDR3 contains 15 residues. The CDR3 loop is CASSYPGGLLQPQHF. The DNA for the CDR3 is TGTGCCAGCAGTTACCCAGGGGGGCTGCTTCAGCCCCAGCATTTT.

The V and J genes are TRBV11-2 and TRBJ1-2, with TRBD1 identical over 7 bases. The germline CDR1 and CDR2 sequences are SGHAT and FQNNGV. The trim removed 5 bases at V and 4 bases at J, leaving 10 bases unmatched. CDR3 length: 15 residues. The CDR3 DNA reads TGTGCCAGCAGCAGATACTCGACAGGGACCTATGGCTACACCTTC. Amino acids: CASSRYSTGTYGYTF.